This TCR beta chain was found in a study of Graves' ophthalmopathy and Graves' hyperthyroidism. Study results and caveats: The study's model predicted ophthalmopathy progression at about 68% sensitivity and 72.22% specificity.

Other autoimmune diseases, uncontrolled infections, pregnancy or lactation excluded patients from enrollment. Amplified material comprised TCR beta CDR3 regions derived from RNA transcripts. An initial RT-PCR round employing HTBI primers preceded a second-round multiplex PCR. MiXCR, run by TCRdb on the multiplex PCR reads, gives a single entry per CDR3 protein. This table has 600,000 to 950,000 distinct CDR3 sequences, 40% appearing once. Points on this clonotype: Its specificity is not known.

The sequencing sample was made of peripheral blood. The origin of this receptor is an adult man with Graves' ophthalmopathy.

CDR3 nucleotide sequence: TGCAGTGCTAGTGACGATAAGGACACTGAAGCTTTCTTT. This translates into CSASDDKDTEAFF. The chain links TRBV20-1 to TRBJ1-1; no reliable D call. The CDR3 has 13 amino acids. Germline V gene data show CDR1 as DFQATT and CDR2 as SNEGSKA (reference sequence). V dropped 3 bases and J dropped 3 bases, with 11 bases sitting between them.